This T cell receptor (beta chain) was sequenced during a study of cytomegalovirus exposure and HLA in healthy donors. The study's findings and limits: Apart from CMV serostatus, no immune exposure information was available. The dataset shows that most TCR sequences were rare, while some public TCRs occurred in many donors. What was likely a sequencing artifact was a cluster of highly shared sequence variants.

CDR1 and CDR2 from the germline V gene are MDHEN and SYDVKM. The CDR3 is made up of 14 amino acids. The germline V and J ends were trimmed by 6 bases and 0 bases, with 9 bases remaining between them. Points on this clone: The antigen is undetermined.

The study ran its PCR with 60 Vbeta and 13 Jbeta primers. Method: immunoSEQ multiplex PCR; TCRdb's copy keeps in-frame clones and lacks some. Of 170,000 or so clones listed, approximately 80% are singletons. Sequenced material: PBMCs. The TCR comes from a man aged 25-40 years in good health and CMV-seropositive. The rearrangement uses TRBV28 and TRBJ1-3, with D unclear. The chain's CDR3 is CASREGSSGNTIYF. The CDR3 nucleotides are TGTGCCAGCAGGGAAGGGAGCTCTGGAAACACCATATATTTT. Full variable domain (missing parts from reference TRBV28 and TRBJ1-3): DVKVTQSSRYLVKRTGEKVFLECVQDMDHENMFWYRQDPGLGLRLIYFSYDVKMKEKGDIPEGYSVSREKKERFSLILESASTNQTSMYLCASREGSSGNTIYFGEGSWLTVV.